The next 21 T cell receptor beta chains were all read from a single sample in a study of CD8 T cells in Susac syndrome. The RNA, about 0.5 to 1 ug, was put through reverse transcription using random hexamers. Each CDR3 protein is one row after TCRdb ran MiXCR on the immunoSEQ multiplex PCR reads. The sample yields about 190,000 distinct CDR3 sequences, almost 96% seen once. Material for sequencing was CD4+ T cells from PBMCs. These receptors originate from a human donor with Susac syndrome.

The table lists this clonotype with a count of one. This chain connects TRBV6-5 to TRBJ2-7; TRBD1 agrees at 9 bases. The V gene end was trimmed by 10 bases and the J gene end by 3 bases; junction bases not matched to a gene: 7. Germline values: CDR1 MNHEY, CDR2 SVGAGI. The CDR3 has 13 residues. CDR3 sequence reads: CATRGTGYYEQYF. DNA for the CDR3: TGTGCCACCCGAGGGACAGGGTACTACGAGCAGTACTTC.

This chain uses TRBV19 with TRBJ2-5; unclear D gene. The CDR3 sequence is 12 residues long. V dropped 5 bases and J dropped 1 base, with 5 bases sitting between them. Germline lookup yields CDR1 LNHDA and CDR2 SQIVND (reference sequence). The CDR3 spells CASSASQETQYF. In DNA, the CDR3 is TGTGCCAGTAGTGCATCCCAAGAGACCCAGTACTTC.

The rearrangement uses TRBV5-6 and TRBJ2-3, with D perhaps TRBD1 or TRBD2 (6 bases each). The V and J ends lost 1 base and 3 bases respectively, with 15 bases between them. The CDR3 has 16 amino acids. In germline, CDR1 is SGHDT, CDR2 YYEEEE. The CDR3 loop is CASSLLRGARTDTQYF. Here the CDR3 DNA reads TGTGCCAGCAGCTTGTTGAGGGGGGCTAGGACAGATACGCAGTATTTT.

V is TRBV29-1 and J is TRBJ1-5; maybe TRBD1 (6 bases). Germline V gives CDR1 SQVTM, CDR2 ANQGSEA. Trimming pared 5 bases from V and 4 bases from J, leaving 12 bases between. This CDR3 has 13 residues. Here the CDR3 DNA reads TGCAGCGTTCGGACAGCTACTAATCAGCCCCAGCATTTT. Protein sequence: CSVRTATNQPQHF.

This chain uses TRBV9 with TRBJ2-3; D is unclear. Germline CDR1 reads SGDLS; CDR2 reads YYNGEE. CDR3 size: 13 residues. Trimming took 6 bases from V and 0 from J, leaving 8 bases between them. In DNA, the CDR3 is TGTGCCAGCACCGCAGAGAGCACAGATACGCAGTATTTT. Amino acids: CASTAESTDTQYF.

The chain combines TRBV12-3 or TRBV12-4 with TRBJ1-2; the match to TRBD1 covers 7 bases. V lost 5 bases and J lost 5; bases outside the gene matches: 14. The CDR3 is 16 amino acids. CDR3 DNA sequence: TGTGCCAGCAGTCGTGACAGGGCTCTATCCGGGTATGGCTACACCTTC. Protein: CASSRDRALSGYGYTF.

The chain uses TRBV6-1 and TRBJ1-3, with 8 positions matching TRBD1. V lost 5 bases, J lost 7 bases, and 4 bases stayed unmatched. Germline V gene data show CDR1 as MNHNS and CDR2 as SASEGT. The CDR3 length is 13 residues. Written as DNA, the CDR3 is TGTGCCAGCAGTATGACAGGGGCCAACACCATATATTTT. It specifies CASSMTGANTIYF.

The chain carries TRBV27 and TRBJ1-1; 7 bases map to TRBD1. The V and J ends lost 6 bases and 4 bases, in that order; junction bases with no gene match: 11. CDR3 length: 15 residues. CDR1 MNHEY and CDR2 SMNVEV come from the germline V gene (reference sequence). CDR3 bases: TGTGCCAGCAGCAGGGGGGTCAGGGGTGTCACTGAAGCTTTCTTT. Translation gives CASSRGVRGVTEAFF.

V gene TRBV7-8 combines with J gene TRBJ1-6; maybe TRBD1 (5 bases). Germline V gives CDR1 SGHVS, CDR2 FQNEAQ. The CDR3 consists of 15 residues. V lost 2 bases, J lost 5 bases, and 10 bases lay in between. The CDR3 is CASSLNRGHNSPLHF. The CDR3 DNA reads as TGTGCCAGCAGCTTAAATCGGGGACATAATTCACCCCTCCACTTT.

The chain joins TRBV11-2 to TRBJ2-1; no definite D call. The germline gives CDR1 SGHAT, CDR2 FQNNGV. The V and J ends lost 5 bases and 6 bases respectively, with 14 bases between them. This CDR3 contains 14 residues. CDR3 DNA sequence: TGTGCCAGCAGCCCCGTTTCGTTAGGCAATGAGCAGTTCTTC. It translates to CASSPVSLGNEQFF.

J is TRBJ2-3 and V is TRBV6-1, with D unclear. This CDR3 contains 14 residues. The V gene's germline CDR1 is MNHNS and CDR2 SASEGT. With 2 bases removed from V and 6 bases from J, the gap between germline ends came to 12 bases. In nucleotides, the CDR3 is TGTGCCAGCAGTGAATACGGGTTTGGGGATACGCAGTATTTT. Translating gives CASSEYGFGDTQYF.

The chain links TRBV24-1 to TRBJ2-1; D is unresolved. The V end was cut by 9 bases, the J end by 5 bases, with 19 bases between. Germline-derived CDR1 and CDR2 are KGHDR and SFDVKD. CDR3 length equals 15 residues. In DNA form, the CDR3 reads TGTGCCACCTCACCCGGAACCCCCTCACACAATGAGCAGTTCTTC. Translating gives CATSPGTPSHNEQFF.

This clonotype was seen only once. In nucleotides, the CDR3 is TGTGCCAGCAGCCCCGGGGGGCTCCGTCGGGGCTACACCTTC. It translates to CASSPGGLRRGYTF. The V and J genes are TRBV12-3 or TRBV12-4 and TRBJ1-2, with D maybe TRBD1 (6 bases). V was shortened by 6 bases and J by 8 bases, with 19 bases between the two germline ends. This CDR3 has 14 amino acids.

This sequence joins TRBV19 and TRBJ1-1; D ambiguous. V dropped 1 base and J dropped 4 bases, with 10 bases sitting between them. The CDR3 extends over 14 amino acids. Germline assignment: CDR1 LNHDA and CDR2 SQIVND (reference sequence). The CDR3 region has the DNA TGTGCCAGTAGTATAGTCGGCGGCGGCACTGAAGCTTTCTTT. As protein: CASSIVGGGTEAFF. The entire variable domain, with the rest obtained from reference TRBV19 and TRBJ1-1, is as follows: DGGITQSPKYLFRKEGQNVTLSCEQNLNHDAMYWYRQDPGQGLRLIYYSQIVNDFQKGDIAEGYSVSREKKESFPLTVTSAQKNPTAFYLCASSIVGGGTEAFFGQGTRLTVV.

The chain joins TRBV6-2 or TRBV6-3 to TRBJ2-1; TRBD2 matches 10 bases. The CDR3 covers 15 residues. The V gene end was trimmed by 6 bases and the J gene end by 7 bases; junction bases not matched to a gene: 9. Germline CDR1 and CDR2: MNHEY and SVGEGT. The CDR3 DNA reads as TGTGCCAGCAGCCGTCCTAGCGGGGGATGGAATGAGCAGTTCTTC. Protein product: CASSRPSGGWNEQFF.

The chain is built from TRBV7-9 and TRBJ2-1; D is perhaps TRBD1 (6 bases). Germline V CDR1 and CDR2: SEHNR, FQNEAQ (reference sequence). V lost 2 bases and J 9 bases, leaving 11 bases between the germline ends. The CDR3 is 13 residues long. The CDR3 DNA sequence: TGTGCCAGCAGCTTAAATGGGGGCAGTGAGCAGTTCTTC. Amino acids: CASSLNGGSEQFF.

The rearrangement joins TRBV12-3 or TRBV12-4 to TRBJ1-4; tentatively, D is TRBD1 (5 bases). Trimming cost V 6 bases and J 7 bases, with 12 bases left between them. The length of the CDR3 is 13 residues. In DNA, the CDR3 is TGTGCCAGCAGCCGCATGGGGGGTGAAAAACTGTTTTTT. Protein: CASSRMGGEKLFF.

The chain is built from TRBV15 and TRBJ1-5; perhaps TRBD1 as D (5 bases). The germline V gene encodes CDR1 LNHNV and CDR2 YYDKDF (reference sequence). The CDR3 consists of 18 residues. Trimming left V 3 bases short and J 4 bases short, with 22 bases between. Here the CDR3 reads CATSSPPPRRGINQPQHF. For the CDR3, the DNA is TGTGCCACCAGCAGCCCACCCCCTCGCCGGGGGATTAATCAGCCCCAGCATTTT.

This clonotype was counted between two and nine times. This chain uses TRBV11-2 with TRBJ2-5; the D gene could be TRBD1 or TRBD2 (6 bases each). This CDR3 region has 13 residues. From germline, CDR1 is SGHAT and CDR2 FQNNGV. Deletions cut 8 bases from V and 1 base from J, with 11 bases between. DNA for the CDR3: TGTGCCAGCTCAAGGGGGGTCCAAGAGACCCAGTACTTC. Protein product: CASSRGVQETQYF.

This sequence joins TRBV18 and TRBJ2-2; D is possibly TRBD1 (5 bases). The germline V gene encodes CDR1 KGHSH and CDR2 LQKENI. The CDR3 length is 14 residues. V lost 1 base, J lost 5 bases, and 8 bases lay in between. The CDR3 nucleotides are TGTGCCAGCTCACCACTGAAGGGGACCGGGGAGCTGTTTTTT. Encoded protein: CASSPLKGTGELFF.

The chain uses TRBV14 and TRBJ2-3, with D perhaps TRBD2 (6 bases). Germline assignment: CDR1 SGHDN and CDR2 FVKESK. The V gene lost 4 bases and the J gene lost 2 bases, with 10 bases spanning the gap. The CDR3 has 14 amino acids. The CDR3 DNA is TGTGCCAGCAGCCCCCGGGAGAACACAGATACGCAGTATTTT. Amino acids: CASSPRENTDTQYF.